These 22 T cell receptor beta chains originate from one sample sequenced in a study of blood T cell repertoires in COVID-19 (dated by TCRdb to about 2020). To prepare the library, the immunoSEQ multiplex PCR assay was applied. The table comes from immuneACCESS by way of TCRdb, which keeps in-frame sequences with V and J called. Part of the clones is missing from these tables; in studies checked, under half for an unresolved V gene and the rest for unknown reasons. A total of approximately 150,000 clones appear in this sample, over 80% of them only once. Roughly 1.5% of the sample is in the top ten clones. Sequencing was carried out using peripheral blood. The origin of the receptors is a woman in her 50s with acute or convalescent COVID-19.

This sequence joins TRBV7-8 and TRBJ2-3; D not resolved. The CDR3 spans 11 residues. Germline CDR1 is SGHVS and CDR2 is FQNEAQ. Trimming pared 4 bases from V and 6 bases from J, leaving 5 bases between. The CDR3 nucleotides are TGTGCCAGCAGCTATCGGGATACGCAGTATTTT. Its translation: CASSYRDTQYF.

CDR3 bases: TGTGCCAGTACGGAGGCCACCCGGAGCTCCTACAATGAGCAGTTCTTC. This encodes CASTEATRSSYNEQFF. This chain joins TRBV19 and TRBJ2-1; TRBD2 might be the D (5 bases). In germline, CDR1 is LNHDA, CDR2 SQIVND (reference sequence). Trimming took off 7 bases at V and 0 bases at J, with 16 bases between the two ends. The CDR3 contains 16 residues.

CDR3 amino acids: CASSPRTSGNKKYF. CDR3 coding DNA: TGTGCCAGCAGTCCCAGAACTAGCGGCAATAAGAAGTACTTC. The chain couples TRBV6-2 or TRBV6-3 to TRBJ2-7; TRBD2 aligns across 8 bases. The CDR3 extends over 14 amino acids. The V segment lost 5 bases and the J segment 11 bases; nucleotides outside the gene matches: 14. Per germline, CDR1 MNHEY and CDR2 SVGEGT.

The J gene is TRBJ1-2, the V gene TRBV3-1 (or the pseudogene TRBV3-2), with D uncertain. The CDR3 covers 13 residues. CDR1 LGHDT and CDR2 YNNKEL come from the germline V gene (reference sequence). The V end lost 4 bases, the J end lost 4 bases, and 10 bases lay between the germline ends. The CDR3 here is CASSPLWLYGYTF. Written as DNA, the CDR3 is TGTGCCAGCAGCCCTCTTTGGCTCTATGGCTACACCTTC.

The chain joins TRBV2 to TRBJ2-7; D perhaps matches TRBD2 (5 bases). The CDR3 consists of 14 residues. Trimming took off 5 bases at V and 3 bases at J, with 14 bases between the two ends. Germline CDR1 reads SNHLY; CDR2 reads FYNNEI. The CDR3 region is CASSSGLGDYEQYF. The CDR3 DNA sequence: TGTGCCAGCAGTTCGGGCCTCGGGGACTACGAGCAGTACTTC. Using reference TRBV2 and TRBJ2-7 for the parts outside the CDR3, the full variable domain is EPEVTQTPSHQVTQMGQEVILRCVPISNHLYFYWYRQILGQKVEFLVSFYNNEISEKSEIFDDQFSVERPDGSNFTLKIRSTKLEDSAMYFCASSSGLGDYEQYFGPGTRLTVT.

The CDR3 sequence is CAWGTGGASEQYF. The CDR3 DNA follows: TGTGCCTGGGGAACAGGGGGCGCGAGCGAGCAGTACTTC. The chain recombines TRBV30 with TRBJ2-7; 9 bases fit TRBD1. This CDR3 region has 13 residues. V trimming: 5 bases; J trimming: 6 bases; junction bases outside the gene matches: 8. CDR1 is GTSNPN, CDR2 SVGIG, per germline (reference sequence).

This clone was recorded only once. V is TRBV19 and J is TRBJ1-1, with D perhaps TRBD1 (5 bases). The CDR3 spans 10 residues. The germline V gene encodes CDR1 LNHDA and CDR2 SQIVND (reference sequence). V was trimmed by 5 bases and J by 7 bases, leaving 5 bases between them. The CDR3 DNA reads as TGTGCCAGTAGTGACAGTGAAGCTTTCTTT. It yields the protein CASSDSEAFF.

The chain has TRBV6-2 or TRBV6-3 and TRBJ1-1; no firm D call. The CDR3 length is 13 residues. Looked up from germline, CDR1 is MNHEY and CDR2 is SVGEGT. Between the trimmed V and J ends, which lost 4 bases and 4 bases, there was a span of 10 bases. The CDR3 loop reads CASSSGGFTEAFF. The DNA for the CDR3 is TGTGCCAGCAGTTCCGGAGGCTTCACTGAAGCTTTCTTT.

The V and J genes are TRBV11-3 and TRBJ2-7; tentatively, D is TRBD2 (5 bases). The CDR3 has 14 residues. V lost 2 bases and J 3 bases, leaving 11 bases between the germline ends. Germline assignment: CDR1 SGHNT and CDR2 YENEEA. The CDR3 DNA sequence: TGTGCCAGCAGCTTAAGGACTCGAAGCTACGAGCAGTACTTC. It specifies CASSLRTRSYEQYF.

The chain is built from TRBV7-2 and TRBJ2-5, with TRBD2 matching 8 bases. Germline V gene sequence: CDR1 SGHTA, CDR2 FQGNSA. After removal of 1 base from V and 7 bases from J, the junction contained 8 bases not matched to a gene. The CDR3 spans 15 residues. CDR3 loop: CASSLGTSGSRTQYF. CDR3 in DNA: TGTGCCAGCAGCTTAGGTACTAGCGGTTCACGGACCCAGTACTTC.

This clone was found once. The chain uses TRBV5-1 and TRBJ2-5; 8 bases are shared with TRBD1. There are 15 residues in the CDR3. Germline V gives CDR1 SGHRS, CDR2 YFSETQ. Germline trimming cut 8 bases from V and 5 bases from J; bases unmatched to any gene: 14. The CDR3 spells CASARIGDRKETQYF. CDR3 DNA: TGCGCCAGTGCCCGAATAGGGGACAGGAAGGAGACCCAGTACTTC.

The chain uses TRBV11-2 and TRBJ1-3; D perhaps matches TRBD1 (5 bases). V lost 5 bases, J lost 5 bases, and 13 bases lay in between. The CDR3 runs 14 residues. CDR1 and CDR2 from the germline V gene are SGHAT and FQNNGV. CDR3 loop: CASSPQEGRNTIYF. The CDR3 nucleotides read TGTGCCAGCAGCCCACAGGAAGGGAGAAACACCATATATTTT.

The V call is TRBV7-2, the J call TRBJ1-1; D not resolved. The length of the CDR3 is 12 residues. Trimming cost V 7 bases and J 7 bases, with 13 bases left between them. Germline V gene lookup returns CDR1 SGHTA and CDR2 FQGNSA. The CDR3 protein is CASNHEEYEAFF. The CDR3 bases are TGTGCCAGCAACCACGAAGAGTATGAAGCTTTCTTT.

The DNA of the CDR3 is TGTGCCAGCAGTCCCCACGGGACAGTTATCTACGAGCAGTACTTC. Translating gives CASSPHGTVIYEQYF. The rearrangement joins TRBV6-2 or TRBV6-3 to TRBJ2-7, with 7 bases fitting TRBD1. The CDR3 is 15 amino acids. Germline values: CDR1 MNHEY, CDR2 SVGEGT. Losses at the gene ends were 5 bases for V and 3 bases for J; bases not matched to a gene: 10.

This clone was detected only a few times. The chain links TRBV7-8 to TRBJ2-5; D remains unclear. In germline, CDR1 is SGHVS, CDR2 FQNEAQ. V lost 5 bases to trimming and J lost 5 bases, with 15 bases between them. This CDR3 contains 14 residues. This CDR3 is CASSQMTLTETQYF. The CDR3 DNA is TGTGCCAGCAGCCAAATGACTCTCACGGAGACCCAGTACTTC. The whole variable domain, remainder taken from reference TRBV7-8 and TRBJ2-5, is GAGVSQSPRYKVAKRGQDVALRCDPISGHVSLFWYQQALGQGPEFLTYFQNEAQLDKSGLPSDRFFAERPEGSVSTLKIQRTQQEDSAVYLCASSQMTLTETQYFGPGTRLLVL.

The chain couples TRBV7-2 to TRBJ2-5, with D hard to call. This CDR3 spans 14 amino acids. CDR1 and CDR2 from the germline V gene are SGHTA and FQGNSA. V shed 0 bases and J shed 3 bases, with 8 bases lying between them. The CDR3 nucleotides read TGTGCCAGCAGCTTAGCGAACAGAGAAGAGACCCAGTACTTC. It yields the protein CASSLANREETQYF.

This sequence joins TRBV21-1 and TRBJ2-1; the D call in the table, TRBD1, was not verified against the DNA. TRBV21-1 is marked as a pseudogene. The length of the CDR3 is 14 residues. In nucleotides, the CDR3 is TGTGCCAGCAGCGCCAGGGACAGTTACAATGAGCAGTTCTTC. This gives the protein CASSARDSYNEQFF.

The gene calls are TRBV7-6 and TRBJ2-1; 9 bases are shared with TRBD2. Germline assignment: CDR1 SGHVS and CDR2 FNYEAQ. This CDR3 contains 15 residues. V lost 1 base and J lost 2; bases outside the gene matches: 0. CDR3 DNA: TGTGCCAGCAGCTTAGGGACTAGCGCCTACAATGAGCAGTTCTTC. It encodes CASSLGTSAYNEQFF.

V and J are TRBV9 and TRBJ2-1; 8 positions match TRBD2. The CDR3 totals 15 residues. Germline V gives CDR1 SGDLS, CDR2 YYNGEE. V was pared by 4 bases and J by 8 bases, with 11 bases of the junction left unmatched. The CDR3 nucleotides read TGTGCCAGCAGCCCCCAGCGGGAGATCATCGATGAGCAGTTCTTC. Translating it yields CASSPQREIIDEQFF.

The chain links TRBV6-5 to TRBJ2-3; D might be TRBD1 (5 bases). CDR1 is MNHEY, CDR2 SVGAGI, per germline. V gave up 7 bases and J gave up 1 base, with 12 bases separating them. The length of the CDR3 is 14 residues. The CDR3 DNA follows: TGTGCCAGCAAAAGGGGCGAAGGCACAGATACGCAGTATTTT. Its protein product is CASKRGEGTDTQYF.

The chain carries TRBV6-1 and TRBJ2-6; weak D call: TRBD1 (6 bases). The CDR3 consists of 17 residues. CDR1 MNHNS and CDR2 SASEGT come from the germline V gene. The V gene lost 1 base and the J gene lost 4 bases, with 14 bases spanning the gap. The CDR3 DNA follows: TGTGCCAGCAGTGAAGACAGGGCCTCGGCAGGGGCCAACGTCCTGACTTTC. Residues: CASSEDRASAGANVLTF.

This chain joins TRBV10-3 and TRBJ2-3; 7 bases match TRBD2. Per the germline V gene, CDR1 is ENHRY and CDR2 is SYGVKD. The CDR3 runs to 17 residues. J gave up 0 bases and V 3 bases, and 9 bases lay outside the gene matches. The CDR3 here is CAISERRAGPSTDTQYF. The DNA for the CDR3 is TGTGCCATCAGTGAAAGACGAGCGGGGCCTAGCACAGATACGCAGTATTTT.